Following are 28 T cell receptor beta chains from one sample sequenced in a study of T-cell memory formation after mild COVID-19. One entry per CDR3 protein results from TCRdb running MiXCR on the 5' RACE reads. The sample includes some 64,000 distinct CDR3 sequences, about 9.4% of them seen just once. The sequencing input was PBMCs or a T cell subset sorted from them (not recorded which). The receptor set was obtained from a young man who had mild COVID-19 (a few samples of this study predate the infection). Cell type and time point are not known.

The rearrangement uses TRBV10-3 and TRBJ1-5; D perhaps matches TRBD1 (6 bases). Trimming took off 6 bases at V and 6 bases at J, with 15 bases between the two ends. The length of the CDR3 is 14 residues. Germline loops: CDR1 ENHRY, CDR2 SYGVKD. The DNA of the CDR3 is TGTGCCATCAGCAGCAGGGGAGGGGGTCAGCCCCAGCATTTT. This codes for CAISSRGGGQPQHF.

The chain couples TRBV2 to TRBJ2-3; D gene unclear. Germline-derived CDR1 and CDR2 are SNHLY and FYNNEI. The CDR3 totals 14 residues. Trimming took 1 base from V and 7 from J, leaving 12 bases between them. This CDR3 is CASSEGSQVNTQYF. The CDR3 region has the DNA TGTGCCAGCAGTGAAGGGTCCCAGGTTAATACGCAGTATTTT.

This clonotype was counted between two and nine times. The rearrangement joins TRBV6-5 to TRBJ2-5, with 7 bases lining up with TRBD2. With V trimmed by 8 bases and J by 5 bases, 2 bases remained unmatched. The CDR3 runs to 11 residues. Germline CDR1 MNHEY, CDR2 SVGAGI. Here the CDR3 reads CASWGGETQYF. CDR3 in DNA: TGTGCCAGCTGGGGAGGGGAGACCCAGTACTTC.

V is TRBV7-2 and J is TRBJ1-2; a weak D match, TRBD1 (5 bases). Trimming pared 3 bases from V and 5 bases from J, leaving 22 bases between. Per germline, CDR1 SGHTA and CDR2 FQGNSA. This CDR3 spans 17 amino acids. CDR3 nucleotides: TGTGCCAGCAGCTTTGAGTACCCGGGGCCAAGTTTGTATGGCTACACCTTC. This sequence encodes CASSFEYPGPSLYGYTF. The whole variable domain, filled in from reference TRBV7-2 and TRBJ1-2, reads GAGVSQSPSNKVTEKGKDVELRCDPISGHTALYWYRQSLGQGLEFLIYFQGNSAPDKSGLPSDRFSAERTGGSVSTLTIQRTQQEDSAVYLCASSFEYPGPSLYGYTFGSGTRLTVV.

The rearrangement links TRBV30 to TRBJ1-6; D unresolved. V was pared by 1 base and J by 6 bases, with 7 bases between. The CDR3 loop spans 13 amino acids. Germline V gene lookup returns CDR1 GTSNPN and CDR2 SVGIG (reference sequence). The CDR3 is CAWSAGGNSPLHF. CDR3 in DNA: TGTGCCTGGAGTGCCGGAGGTAATTCACCCCTCCACTTT.

The V gene is TRBV4-3, the J gene TRBJ2-7, with D perhaps matching TRBD2 (6 bases). Germline CDR1 and CDR2: LGHNA and YSLEER. The CDR3 covers 15 residues. Deletions cut 0 bases from V and 4 bases from J, with 13 bases between. CDR3 sequence reads: CASSQEVVGRYEQYF. CDR3 bases: TGCGCCAGCAGCCAAGAGGTCGTGGGGAGGTACGAGCAGTACTTC.

The chain links TRBV5-1 to TRBJ2-7, with D maybe TRBD1 (5 bases). The V gene lost 3 bases and the J gene lost 1 base, with 17 bases spanning the gap. This CDR3 region has 16 residues. CDR1 is SGHRS and CDR2 is YFSETQ in the germline V gene. The CDR3 is CASSWGPSGGSYEQYF. The CDR3 DNA follows: TGCGCCAGCAGCTGGGGCCCCTCGGGCGGTTCCTACGAGCAGTACTTC.

The chain has TRBV27 and TRBJ2-3, with a possible D match to TRBD1 (6 bases). The CDR3 runs 16 residues. V gave up 5 bases and J gave up 0 bases, with 15 bases separating them. In germline, CDR1 is MNHEY, CDR2 SMNVEV (reference sequence). The CDR3 bases are TGTGCCAGCAGTAGGCCCGGGACAACTAGCACAGATACGCAGTATTTT. Translating it yields CASSRPGTTSTDTQYF.

In its sample, this clonotype was seen many times. V and J are TRBV7-2 and TRBJ2-4; 10 nucleotides agree with TRBD1. V lost 3 bases, J lost 6 bases, and 20 bases stayed unmatched. CDR1 SGHTA and CDR2 FQGNSA come from the germline V gene. This CDR3 spans 20 amino acids. In nucleotides, the CDR3 is TGTGCCAGCAGCTTGGCTACCGTCCTAGATATGGGACAGGGGAGAAACATTCAGTACTTC. Protein product: CASSLATVLDMGQGRNIQYF.

The chain couples TRBV5-1 to TRBJ1-1; TRBD1 is a possible D gene (5 bases). Trimming removed 3 bases at V and 5 bases at J, with 11 bases between. The length of the CDR3 is 13 residues. CDR1 and CDR2 from the germline V gene are SGHRS and YFSETQ. This CDR3 reads CASSSSGRTEAFF. The CDR3 region has the DNA TGCGCCAGCAGCTCGTCAGGGAGGACTGAAGCTTTCTTT.

The rearrangement uses TRBV5-1 and TRBJ2-2, with D possibly TRBD1 on 7 matching bases. The CDR3 sequence is 16 residues long. With 4 bases removed from V and 4 bases from J, the gap between germline ends came to 17 bases. The V gene's germline CDR1 is SGHRS and CDR2 YFSETQ. The CDR3 sequence: CASSPLEQGGTGELFF. The CDR3, as DNA: TGCGCCAGCAGCCCCCTCGAGCAGGGGGGCACCGGGGAGCTGTTTTTT. The whole variable domain, filled in from reference TRBV5-1 and TRBJ2-2, reads KAGVTQTPRYLIKTRGQQVTLSCSPISGHRSVSWYQQTPGQGLQFLFEYFSETQRNKGNFPGRFSGRQFSNSRSEMNVSTLELGDSALYLCASSPLEQGGTGELFFGEGSRLTVL.

This sequence joins TRBV5-6 and TRBJ1-1; no firm D call. Between the trimmed V and J ends, which lost 4 bases and 1 base, there was a span of 11 bases. The CDR3 has 14 amino acids. CDR1 and CDR2 from the germline V gene are SGHDT and YYEEEE. This CDR3 reads CASSLWTRNTEAFF. In DNA form, the CDR3 reads TGTGCCAGCAGCCTTTGGACGAGGAACACTGAAGCTTTCTTT.

V gene TRBV9 combines with J gene TRBJ1-1, with TRBD1 identical over 7 bases. Unmatched junction bases numbered 2, after V lost 2 bases and J lost 1 base. This CDR3 is built from 14 residues. Germline V lookup: CDR1 SGDLS, CDR2 YYNGEE. CDR3 coding DNA: TGTGCCAGCAGCGTCACAGGGGCGAACACTGAAGCTTTCTTT. Translating gives CASSVTGANTEAFF. The full variable domain, completed using reference TRBV9 and TRBJ1-1, is DSGVTQTPKHLITATGQRVTLRCSPRSGDLSVYWYQQSLDQGLQFLIQYYNGEERAKGNILERFSAQQFPDLHSELNLSSLELGDSALYFCASSVTGANTEAFFGQGTRLTVV.

The sample holds many counts of this clonotype. The chain recombines TRBV20-1 with TRBJ2-3; 11 bases map to TRBD2. J lost 1 base, V lost 5 bases, and 8 bases had no gene match. The germline gives CDR1 DFQATT, CDR2 SNEGSKA (reference sequence). The CDR3 is 16 residues long. CDR3 in DNA: TGCAGTGCTTTCTCGACTAGCGGGGCCCGCACAGATACGCAGTATTTT. This translates into CSAFSTSGARTDTQYF.

This clonotype was counted only a few times. V and J are TRBV7-2 and TRBJ2-5, with D unresolved. Trimming removed 1 base from V and 3 bases from J, with 9 bases in between. The CDR3 totals 14 residues. Germline V lookup: CDR1 SGHTA, CDR2 FQGNSA. The CDR3 here is CASSLGAVKETQYF. The CDR3 DNA is TGTGCCAGCAGCTTAGGGGCAGTGAAAGAGACCCAGTACTTC.

This chain joins TRBV7-3 and TRBJ1-1; D is ambiguous. Trimming stripped 5 bases from V and 8 bases from J, with 15 bases between. CDR3 size: 13 residues. CDR1 and CDR2 from the germline V gene are SGHTA and FQGTGA. The chain's CDR3 is CASSRGANVEAFF. The CDR3 DNA sequence: TGTGCCAGCAGCCGGGGTGCAAATGTCGAAGCTTTCTTT.

This clonotype has a count of ten or more. J is TRBJ2-1 and V is TRBV5-1, with D hard to call. From germline, CDR1 is SGHRS and CDR2 YFSETQ. The ends were cut back, 1 base at V and 4 bases at J, with 9 bases in the middle. The CDR3 loop spans 14 amino acids. In nucleotides, the CDR3 is TGCGCCAGCAGCTTGTCCCAGGATTACAATGAGCAGTTCTTC. Its translation: CASSLSQDYNEQFF.

The chain is built from TRBV5-4 and TRBJ1-1, with D possibly being TRBD1 (6 bases). Germline assignment: CDR1 SGHNT and CDR2 YYREEE (reference sequence). Trimming stripped 0 bases from V and 1 base from J, with 13 bases between. CDR3 size: 16 residues. CDR3 bases: TGTGCCAGCAGCTTGGTTGGGGGGCTCCAGAACACTGAAGCTTTCTTT. It encodes CASSLVGGLQNTEAFF.

The chain couples TRBV4-3 to TRBJ1-5; D unresolved. The V gene's germline CDR1 is LGHNA and CDR2 YSLEER. Trimming cost V 0 bases and J 5 bases, with 5 bases left between them. The CDR3 totals 13 residues. CDR3 nucleotide sequence: TGCGCCAGCAGCCAAGAAGAGTATCAGCCCCAGCATTTT. Residues: CASSQEEYQPQHF.

This clonotype was counted a few times. V and J are TRBV9 and TRBJ1-2; 7 bases are shared with TRBD1. In germline, CDR1 is SGDLS, CDR2 YYNGEE. This CDR3 region has 15 residues. V gave up 8 bases and J gave up 1 base; unmatched junction bases: 11. The CDR3 DNA sequence: TGTGCCAGTACCTTGGCAGGGGGAAGTAACTATGGCTACACCTTC. Amino acids: CASTLAGGSNYGYTF.

This clonotype was detected a few times. V gene TRBV10-3 combines with J gene TRBJ2-3; D unresolved. The CDR3 has 17 amino acids. Germline CDR1 ENHRY, CDR2 SYGVKD. V gave up 5 bases and J gave up 2 bases, with 20 bases separating them. The CDR3 here is CAISPSPGQSFTDTQYF. The DNA of the CDR3 is TGTGCCATCAGTCCCAGCCCCGGGCAGTCTTTCACAGATACGCAGTATTTT.

A few counts support this clonotype. The V and J genes are TRBV12-3 or TRBV12-4 and TRBJ1-3, with D possibly matching TRBD1 (5 bases). The CDR3 runs to 15 residues. The V gene lost 5 bases and the J gene lost 0 bases, with 11 bases spanning the gap. The chain's CDR3 is CASSRQPSSGNTIYF. CDR3 nucleotides: TGTGCCAGCAGTAGACAGCCGAGCTCTGGAAACACCATATATTTT.

The table lists this clonotype with a few counts. J is TRBJ1-1 and V is TRBV20-1; tentatively, D is TRBD1 (6 bases). This CDR3 comprises 12 residues. The ends were cut back, 2 bases at V and 7 bases at J, with 11 bases in the middle. CDR1 DFQATT and CDR2 SNEGSKA come from the germline V gene (reference sequence). In nucleotides, the CDR3 is TGCAGTGCTAGAACTCAGGGGAGTGAAGCTTTCTTT. Translated: CSARTQGSEAFF.

This clonotype came up a few times. The chain joins TRBV15 to TRBJ1-2; 7 nucleotides line up with TRBD1. CDR1 is LNHNV and CDR2 is YYDKDF in the germline V gene (reference sequence). The junction had 11 bases not matched to a gene; V was cut back by 0 bases and J by 1 base. CDR3 length: 18 residues. CDR3 coding DNA: TGTGCCACCAGCAGAGAGGGCCAGGGGGGATTTGGTAACTATGGCTACACCTTC. Amino acids: CATSREGQGGFGNYGYTF.

In its sample, this clonotype was seen a few times. The rearrangement joins TRBV6-4 to TRBJ2-3; D perhaps matches TRBD2 (6 bases). This CDR3 has 15 residues. V was shortened by 6 bases and J by 0 bases, with 13 bases between the two germline ends. Germline-derived CDR1 and CDR2 are MRHNA and SNTAGT. The CDR3 region has the DNA TGTGCCAGCAGCGCCCGGGGGACTAGCACAGATACGCAGTATTTT. This gives the protein CASSARGTSTDTQYF.

This clonotype was seen a handful of times. This chain uses TRBV7-2 with TRBJ2-2; TRBD2 matches 10 bases. The CDR3 covers 17 residues. V lost 1 base, J lost 6 bases, and 8 bases stayed unmatched. Germline CDR1 reads SGHTA; CDR2 reads FQGNSA. CDR3 region: CASSLGTSGRGAGELFF. Here the CDR3 DNA reads TGTGCCAGCAGCTTAGGGACTAGCGGCCGTGGGGCCGGGGAGCTGTTTTTT. The whole variable domain, filled in from reference TRBV7-2 and TRBJ2-2, reads GAGVSQSPSNKVTEKGKDVELRCDPISGHTALYWYRQSLGQGLEFLIYFQGNSAPDKSGLPSDRFSAERTGGSVSTLTIQRTQQEDSAVYLCASSLGTSGRGAGELFFGEGSRLTVL.

This clonotype has at least ten counts. V gene TRBV7-9 combines with J gene TRBJ2-2, with D tentatively TRBD1 (6 bases). V was trimmed by 7 bases and J by 2 bases, leaving 11 bases between them. Germline V gene data show CDR1 as SEHNR and CDR2 as FQNEAQ (reference sequence). This CDR3 spans 14 amino acids. CDR3 loop: CASNRARNTGELFF. CDR3 bases: TGTGCCAGCAACAGGGCCCGAAACACCGGGGAGCTGTTTTTT.

This chain links TRBV4-2 with TRBJ2-2; 7 positions match TRBD1. The CDR3 extends over 15 amino acids. Trimming at V came to 6 bases and at J to 0 bases, leaving 4 bases not matched to a gene. CDR1 LGHNA and CDR2 YNFKEQ come from the germline V gene. CDR3 protein: CASSRQGSNTGELFF. For the CDR3, the DNA is TGTGCCAGCAGTAGACAGGGCTCGAACACCGGGGAGCTGTTTTTT.